These 21 T cell receptor beta chains were sequenced from one sample in a study of shared T cell receptors in the human thymus. Assay: immunoSEQ multiplex PCR; the TCRdb copy retains only in-frame clones and omits some. The repertoire holds 540,000 or so clones, with more than 75% as singletons. This sample also belongs to another study, concerning human thymus T cells.

Sequenced input: thymocytes. The receptors shown here come from a boy in the first two years of life with a congenital heart defect.

This chain joins TRBV27 and TRBJ2-1, with 9 bases identical to TRBD1. V lost 4 bases to trimming and J lost 0 bases; unmatched junction nucleotides: 7. From germline, CDR1 is MNHEY and CDR2 SMNVEV (reference sequence). The CDR3 spans 17 residues. The CDR3 spells CASSSGQGESSYNEQFF. Here the CDR3 DNA reads TGTGCCAGCAGTTCGGGACAGGGAGAAAGCTCCTACAATGAGCAGTTCTTC.

The J gene is TRBJ2-3, the V gene TRBV13, with a possible D match to TRBD1 (5 bases). Germline CDR1 is PRHDT and CDR2 is FYEKMQ (reference sequence). V shed 1 base and J shed 4 bases, with 6 bases lying between them. The length of the CDR3 is 13 residues. CDR3 in DNA: TGTGCCAGCAGCTTAGTGGGGCCAGATACGCAGTATTTT. It is translated as CASSLVGPDTQYF.

The CDR3 nucleotides are TGTGCCAGCTCACCACCGGCCAGGGGTGGCTCTGGAAACACCATATATTTT. Residues: CASSPPARGGSGNTIYF. V gene TRBV18 combines with J gene TRBJ1-3, with D possibly being TRBD1 (6 bases). The CDR3 covers 17 residues. Trimming pared 0 bases from V and 0 bases from J, leaving 12 bases between. Germline CDR1 reads KGHSH; CDR2 reads LQKENI.

J is TRBJ1-5 and V is TRBV6-1, with D possibly TRBD1 on 5 matching bases. Between the trimmed V and J ends, which lost 4 bases and 1 base, there was a span of 20 bases. The germline gives CDR1 MNHNS, CDR2 SASEGT. This CDR3 contains 18 residues. The CDR3 region is CASSAPGEPPPSNQPQHF. DNA of the CDR3: TGTGCCAGCAGTGCCCCGGGGGAGCCCCCCCCCAGCAATCAGCCCCAGCATTTT.

The chain recombines TRBV4-1 with TRBJ2-1; 12 bases fit TRBD2. CDR1 and CDR2 from the germline V gene are MGHRA and YSYEKL. V was clipped by 0 bases and J by 5 bases; unmatched bases: 8. This CDR3 is 18 amino acids long. Written as DNA, the CDR3 is TGCGCCAGCAGCCAAGATGGGCCTAGCGGGAGGGAAGACAATGAGCAGTTCTTC. Translating gives CASSQDGPSGREDNEQFF.

This clone has only one observation. V and J are TRBV7-2 and TRBJ2-7, with a possible D match to TRBD2 (6 bases). The germline V gene encodes CDR1 SGHTA and CDR2 FQGNSA. The CDR3 covers 13 residues. V was cut by 2 bases and J by 2 bases, with 7 bases left in between. CDR3 protein: CASSLIAAYEQYF. DNA for the CDR3: TGTGCCAGCAGCTTAATAGCGGCCTACGAGCAGTACTTC. The full variable domain, its missing parts supplied by reference TRBV7-2 and TRBJ2-7, is GAGVSQSPSNKVTEKGKDVELRCDPISGHTALYWYRQSLGQGLEFLIYFQGNSAPDKSGLPSDRFSAERTGGSVSTLTIQRTQQEDSAVYLCASSLIAAYEQYFGPGTRLTVT.

This clone turned up a few times. The chain uses TRBV4-1 and TRBJ2-7; D might be TRBD1 (6 bases). V was shortened by 3 bases and J by 5 bases, with 17 bases between the two germline ends. The CDR3 has 15 amino acids. Germline loops: CDR1 MGHRA, CDR2 YSYEKL. This CDR3 reads CASSHGHRVSDEQYF. CDR3 in DNA: TGCGCCAGCAGCCATGGTCACAGGGTTAGCGACGAGCAGTACTTC.

The chain links TRBV10-1 to TRBJ2-5, with D tentatively TRBD1 (6 bases). Near its end, the DNA agrees better with TRBJ2-7, so the J call may be wrong. Per the germline V gene, CDR1 is WNHNN and CDR2 is SYGVQD (reference sequence). CDR3 size: 17 residues. The CDR3, as DNA: TGCGCCAGCAGTGAGTCCGGCGGACCAGGGGTCAGCTACGAGCAGTACTTC. Translating gives CASSESGGPGVSYEQYF.

The V gene is TRBV5-5, the J gene TRBJ2-5; D may be TRBD1 (6 bases). CDR3 length: 18 residues. Germline lookup yields CDR1 SGHKS and CDR2 YYEKEE (reference sequence). The ends were cut back, 6 bases at V and 2 bases at J, with 26 bases in the middle. The CDR3 is CASTNLMIYRDWQETQYF. CDR3 bases: TGTGCCAGCACCAACTTAATGATTTACAGGGATTGGCAAGAGACCCAGTACTTC. Supplemented by reference TRBV5-5 and TRBJ2-5, the full variable domain reads DAGVTQSPTHLIKTRGQQVTLRCSPISGHKSVSWYQQVLGQGPQFIFQYYEKEERGRGNFPDRFSARQFPNYSSELNVNALLLGDSALYLCASTNLMIYRDWQETQYFGPGTRLLVL.

This sequence joins TRBV19 and TRBJ2-7; a possible D gene is TRBD1 (5 bases). This CDR3 spans 14 amino acids. Trimming took 5 bases from V and 2 from J, leaving 13 bases between them. Germline V gene lookup returns CDR1 LNHDA and CDR2 SQIVND (reference sequence). The DNA for the CDR3 is TGTGCCAGTAGTGCCCGCAGGGTACCCTACGAGCAGTACTTC. This translates into CASSARRVPYEQYF.

The chain uses TRBV9 and TRBJ2-7; 9 bases match TRBD2. The CDR3 is 16 residues long. In germline, CDR1 is SGDLS, CDR2 YYNGEE. With V trimmed by 3 bases and J by 2 bases, 9 bases remained unmatched. The chain's CDR3 is CASSDLRAGGPYEQYF. Written as DNA, the CDR3 is TGTGCCAGCAGCGACCTACGGGCGGGAGGGCCCTACGAGCAGTACTTC.

This chain uses TRBV28 with TRBJ1-4; 9 bases match TRBD1. Germline V lookup: CDR1 MDHEN, CDR2 SYDVKM. The CDR3 loop spans 15 amino acids. V shed 6 bases and J 8 bases; nucleotides not matched to a gene: 10. The CDR3 nucleotides read TGTGCCAGCAGACCTCCGGGACAGGGTCGAGAAAAACTGTTTTTT. Translation gives CASRPPGQGREKLFF.

The CDR3 here is CASSSPGLAVVTTYNEQFF. CDR3 nucleotides: TGTGCCAGCAGCTCCCCGGGACTAGCGGTCGTTACCACCTACAATGAGCAGTTCTTC. The V call is TRBV28, the J call TRBJ2-1; TRBD2 matches 11 bases. CDR1 MDHEN and CDR2 SYDVKM come from the germline V gene. The CDR3 is 19 residues long. V lost 6 bases and J lost 2; bases outside the gene matches: 15.

This clone has a single count. This chain joins TRBV7-9 and TRBJ2-2, with 7 bases aligning to TRBD2. This CDR3 spans 17 amino acids. CDR1 and CDR2 from the germline V gene are SEHNR and FQNEAQ (reference sequence). The V segment lost 2 bases and the J segment 4 bases; nucleotides outside the gene matches: 10. The CDR3 sequence is CASSLLPGGDGTGELFF. The CDR3 bases are TGTGCCAGCAGCTTACTGCCGGGAGGAGATGGCACCGGGGAGCTGTTTTTT.

The V call is TRBV10-3, the J call TRBJ1-2; tentatively, D is TRBD1 (5 bases). CDR3 size: 14 residues. Per germline, CDR1 ENHRY and CDR2 SYGVKD. Trimming cost V 10 bases and J 0 bases, with 15 bases left between them. CDR3 residues: CATRAGLTNYGYTF. The CDR3 DNA follows: TGTGCCACCCGGGCGGGACTTACTAACTATGGCTACACCTTC.

The chain uses TRBV7-6 and TRBJ2-7, with TRBD2 matching over 15 bases. V lost 1 base, J lost 1 base, and 11 bases stayed unmatched. Germline values: CDR1 SGHVS, CDR2 FNYEAQ. This CDR3 contains 20 residues. CDR3: CASSLDVRTSGRAGSYEQYF. The DNA of the CDR3 is TGTGCCAGCAGCTTAGATGTTAGGACTAGCGGGAGGGCAGGGTCCTACGAGCAGTACTTC. The entire variable domain, with the rest obtained from reference TRBV7-6 and TRBJ2-7, is as follows: GAGVSQSPRYKVTKRGQDVALRCDPISGHVSLYWYRQALGQGPEFLTYFNYEAQQDKSGLPNDRFSAERPEGSISTLTIQRTEQRDSAMYRCASSLDVRTSGRAGSYEQYFGPGTRLTVT.

The J gene is TRBJ2-3, the V gene TRBV28; 10 bases fit TRBD2. Germline CDR1 and CDR2: MDHEN and SYDVKM. J was trimmed by 0 bases and V by 5 bases; bases with no gene match: 8. The CDR3 covers 17 residues. CDR3 protein: CASSPTTSGRSTDTQYF. CDR3 coding DNA: TGTGCCAGCAGTCCCACGACTAGCGGGCGCAGCACAGATACGCAGTATTTT.

The rearrangement links TRBV14 to TRBJ1-2, with no clear D. Germline-derived CDR1 and CDR2 are SGHDN and FVKESK. Between the trimmed V and J ends, which lost 5 bases and 4 bases, there was a span of 20 bases. This CDR3 is 16 amino acids long. This CDR3 is CASSLESRAEIYGYTF. The DNA of the CDR3 is TGTGCCAGCAGCTTAGAAAGCCGTGCCGAAATCTATGGCTACACCTTC.

Here the CDR3 reads CASREETGNNSPLHF. The DNA of the CDR3 is TGTGCCAGCAGGGAAGAGACAGGGAATAATTCACCCCTCCACTTT. The V and J genes are TRBV5-6 and TRBJ1-6, with TRBD1 matching 7 bases. Germline CDR1 reads SGHDT; CDR2 reads YYEEEE. V trimming: 5 bases; J trimming: 5 bases; junction bases outside the gene matches: 7. This CDR3 spans 15 amino acids. Complete variable domain (other parts from reference TRBV5-6 and TRBJ1-6): DAGVTQSPTHLIKTRGQQVTLRCSPKSGHDTVSWYQQALGQGPQFIFQYYEEEERQRGNFPDRFSGHQFPNYSSELNVNALLLGDSALYLCASREETGNNSPLHFGNGTRLTVT.

This clone was seen only a few times. The V gene is TRBV4-3, the J gene TRBJ2-1, with 7 bases aligning to TRBD2. The CDR3 length is 14 residues. Germline CDR1 is LGHNA and CDR2 is YSLEER. With 2 bases clipped from V and 7 bases from J, the junction kept 5 bases outside the gene matches. The CDR3 DNA is TGCGCCAGCAGCCAATCACCGGGACTAAATGAGCAGTTCTTC. Translated: CASSQSPGLNEQFF.

J is TRBJ2-7 and V is TRBV6-5, with 8 positions matching TRBD2. The CDR3 consists of 14 residues. The germline CDR1 and CDR2 sequences are MNHEY and SVGAGI. The V and J ends lost 2 bases and 7 bases, in that order; junction bases with no gene match: 7. The DNA for the CDR3 is TGTGCCAGCAGTTACAACCGGGAGGGAGGAGAGCAGTACTTC. As protein: CASSYNREGGEQYF.